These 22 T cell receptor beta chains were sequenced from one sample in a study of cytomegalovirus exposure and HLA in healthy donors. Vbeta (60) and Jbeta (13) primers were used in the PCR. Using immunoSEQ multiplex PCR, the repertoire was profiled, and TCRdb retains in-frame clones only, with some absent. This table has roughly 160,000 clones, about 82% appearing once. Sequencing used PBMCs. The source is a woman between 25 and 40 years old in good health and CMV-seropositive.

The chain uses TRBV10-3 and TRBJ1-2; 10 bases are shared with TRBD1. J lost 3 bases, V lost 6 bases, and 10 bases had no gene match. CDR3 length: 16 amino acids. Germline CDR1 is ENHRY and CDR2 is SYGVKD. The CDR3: CAIRVQDRGQDYGYTF. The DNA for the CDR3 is TGTGCCATCAGAGTACAAGACAGGGGGCAGGACTATGGCTACACCTTC.

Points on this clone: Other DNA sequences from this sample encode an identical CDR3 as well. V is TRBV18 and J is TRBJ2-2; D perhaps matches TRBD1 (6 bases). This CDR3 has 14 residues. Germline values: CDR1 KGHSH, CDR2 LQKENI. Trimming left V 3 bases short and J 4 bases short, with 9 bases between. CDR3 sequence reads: CASSPGQSTGELFF. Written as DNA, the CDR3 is TGTGCCAGCTCACCCGGACAGAGCACCGGGGAGCTGTTTTTT.

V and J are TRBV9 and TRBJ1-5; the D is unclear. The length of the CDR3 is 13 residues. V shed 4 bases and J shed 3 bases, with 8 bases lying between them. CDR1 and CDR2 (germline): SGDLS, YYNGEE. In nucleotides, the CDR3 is TGTGCCAGCAGCTACGGACTCAATCAGCCCCAGCATTTT. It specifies CASSYGLNQPQHF.

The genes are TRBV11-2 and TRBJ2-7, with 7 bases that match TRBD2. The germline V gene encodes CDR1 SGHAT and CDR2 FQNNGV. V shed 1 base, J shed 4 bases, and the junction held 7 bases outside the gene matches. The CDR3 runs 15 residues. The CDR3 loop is CASSLGHGTMYEQYF. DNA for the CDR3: TGTGCCAGCAGCTTAGGACACGGGACTATGTACGAGCAGTACTTC.

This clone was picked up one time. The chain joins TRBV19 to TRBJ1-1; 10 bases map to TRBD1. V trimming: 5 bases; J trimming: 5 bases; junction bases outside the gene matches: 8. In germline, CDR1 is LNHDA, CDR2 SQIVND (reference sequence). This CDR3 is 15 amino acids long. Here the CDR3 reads CASSLPGQGRTEAFF. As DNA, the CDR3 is TGTGCCAGTAGTTTACCGGGACAGGGGAGGACTGAAGCTTTCTTT.

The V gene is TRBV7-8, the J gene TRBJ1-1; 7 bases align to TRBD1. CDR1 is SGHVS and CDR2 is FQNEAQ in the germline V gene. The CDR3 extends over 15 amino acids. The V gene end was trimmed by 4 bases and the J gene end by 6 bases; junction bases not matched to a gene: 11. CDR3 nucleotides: TGTGCCAGCAGCTCTTTGACACAGGGGAAGGCTGAAGCTTTCTTT. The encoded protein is CASSSLTQGKAEAFF.

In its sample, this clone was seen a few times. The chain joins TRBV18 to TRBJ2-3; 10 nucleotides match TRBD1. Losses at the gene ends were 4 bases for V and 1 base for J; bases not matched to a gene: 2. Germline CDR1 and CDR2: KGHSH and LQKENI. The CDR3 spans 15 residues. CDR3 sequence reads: CASSRGTGGTDTQYF. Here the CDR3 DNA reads TGTGCCAGCTCACGAGGGACAGGGGGCACAGATACGCAGTATTTT.

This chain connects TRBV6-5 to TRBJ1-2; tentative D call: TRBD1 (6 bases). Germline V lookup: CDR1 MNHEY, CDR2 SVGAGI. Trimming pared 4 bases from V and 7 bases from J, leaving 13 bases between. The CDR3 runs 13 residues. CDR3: CASSLGALFGYTF. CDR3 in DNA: TGTGCCAGCAGTTTGGGGGCGCTATTTGGCTACACCTTC.

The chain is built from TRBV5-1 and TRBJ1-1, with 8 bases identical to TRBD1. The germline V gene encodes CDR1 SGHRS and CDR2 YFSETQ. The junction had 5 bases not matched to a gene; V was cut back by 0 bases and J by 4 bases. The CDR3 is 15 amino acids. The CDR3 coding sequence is TGCGCCAGCAGCTTGGCAGGGGGCGAGGGCACTGAAGCTTTCTTT. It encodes CASSLAGGEGTEAFF.

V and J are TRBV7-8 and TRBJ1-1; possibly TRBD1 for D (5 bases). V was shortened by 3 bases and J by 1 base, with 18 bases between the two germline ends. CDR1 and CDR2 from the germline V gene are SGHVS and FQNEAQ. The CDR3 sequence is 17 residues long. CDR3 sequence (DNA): TGTGCCAGCAGCTTCTCAATTCTTAGGGGCCAGAACACTGAAGCTTTCTTT. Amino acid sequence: CASSFSILRGQNTEAFF.

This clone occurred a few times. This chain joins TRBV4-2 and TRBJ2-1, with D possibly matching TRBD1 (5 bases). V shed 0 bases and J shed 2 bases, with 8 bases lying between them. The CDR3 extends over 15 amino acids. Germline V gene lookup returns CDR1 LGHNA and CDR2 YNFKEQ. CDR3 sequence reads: CASSQDRATYNEQFF. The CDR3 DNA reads TGTGCCAGCAGCCAAGACAGGGCCACCTACAATGAGCAGTTCTTC.

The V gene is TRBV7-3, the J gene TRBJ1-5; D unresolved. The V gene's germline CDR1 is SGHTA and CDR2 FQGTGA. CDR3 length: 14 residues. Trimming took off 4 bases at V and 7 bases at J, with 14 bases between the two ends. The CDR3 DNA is TGTGCCAGCAGCTCCGTTCTGGGCGGGCAGCCCCAGCATTTT. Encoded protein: CASSSVLGGQPQHF.

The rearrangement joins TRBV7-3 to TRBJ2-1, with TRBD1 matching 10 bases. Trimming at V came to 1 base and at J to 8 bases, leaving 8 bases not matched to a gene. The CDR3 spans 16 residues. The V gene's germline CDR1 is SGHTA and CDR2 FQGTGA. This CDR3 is CASSLSGDRGSDEQFF. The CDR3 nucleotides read TGTGCCAGCAGCTTAAGTGGGGACAGGGGTTCCGATGAGCAGTTCTTC.

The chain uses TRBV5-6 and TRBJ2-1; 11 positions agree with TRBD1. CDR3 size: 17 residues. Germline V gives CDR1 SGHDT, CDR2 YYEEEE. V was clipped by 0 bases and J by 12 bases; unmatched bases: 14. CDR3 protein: CASSLVSGTGGGSGQFF. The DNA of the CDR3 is TGTGCCAGCAGCTTGGTCTCCGGGACAGGGGGAGGCAGTGGGCAGTTCTTC.

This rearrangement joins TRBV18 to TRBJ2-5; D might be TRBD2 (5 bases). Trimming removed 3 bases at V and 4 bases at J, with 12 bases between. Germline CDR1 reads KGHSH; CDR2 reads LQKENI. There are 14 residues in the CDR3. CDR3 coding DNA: TGTGCCAGCTCACCTCGCACAGAGGGAGAGACCCAGTACTTC. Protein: CASSPRTEGETQYF.

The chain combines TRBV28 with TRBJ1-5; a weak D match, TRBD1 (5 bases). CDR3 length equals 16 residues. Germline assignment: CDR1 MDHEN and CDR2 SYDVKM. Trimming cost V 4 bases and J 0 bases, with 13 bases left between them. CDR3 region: CASSSSTVYSNQPQHF. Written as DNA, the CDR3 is TGTGCCAGCAGTTCCTCGACAGTATATAGCAATCAGCCCCAGCATTTT.

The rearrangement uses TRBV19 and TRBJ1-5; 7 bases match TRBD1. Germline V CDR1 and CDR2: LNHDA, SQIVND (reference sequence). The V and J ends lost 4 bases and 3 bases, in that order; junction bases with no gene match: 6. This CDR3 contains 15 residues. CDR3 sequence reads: CASSRSGTVNQPQHF. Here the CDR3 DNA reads TGTGCCAGTAGTAGATCCGGGACAGTCAATCAGCCCCAGCATTTT.

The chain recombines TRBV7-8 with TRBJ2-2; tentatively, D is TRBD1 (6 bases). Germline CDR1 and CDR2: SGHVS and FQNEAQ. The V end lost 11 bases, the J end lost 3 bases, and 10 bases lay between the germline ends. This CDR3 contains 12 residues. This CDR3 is CASGTYTGELFF. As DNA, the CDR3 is TGTGCCTCCGGGACATACACCGGGGAGCTGTTTTTT.

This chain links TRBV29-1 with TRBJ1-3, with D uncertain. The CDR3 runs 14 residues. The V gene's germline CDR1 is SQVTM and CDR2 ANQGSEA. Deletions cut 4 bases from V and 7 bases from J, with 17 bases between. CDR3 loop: CSVVRDPSLNTIYF. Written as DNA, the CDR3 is TGCAGCGTTGTTAGAGACCCTAGCCTGAACACCATATATTTT.

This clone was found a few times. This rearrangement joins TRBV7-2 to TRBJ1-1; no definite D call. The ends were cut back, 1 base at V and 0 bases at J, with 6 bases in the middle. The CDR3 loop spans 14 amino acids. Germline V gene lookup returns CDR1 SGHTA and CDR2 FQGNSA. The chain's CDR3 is CASSLVRVNTEAFF. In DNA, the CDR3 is TGTGCCAGCAGCTTAGTCCGGGTGAACACTGAAGCTTTCTTT.

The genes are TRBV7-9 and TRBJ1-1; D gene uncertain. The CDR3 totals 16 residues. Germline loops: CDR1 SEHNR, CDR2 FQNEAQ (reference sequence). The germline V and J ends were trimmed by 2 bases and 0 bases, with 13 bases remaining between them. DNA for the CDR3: TGTGCCAGCAGCTTAATAGGCGAGGGCTTGAACACTGAAGCTTTCTTT. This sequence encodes CASSLIGEGLNTEAFF.

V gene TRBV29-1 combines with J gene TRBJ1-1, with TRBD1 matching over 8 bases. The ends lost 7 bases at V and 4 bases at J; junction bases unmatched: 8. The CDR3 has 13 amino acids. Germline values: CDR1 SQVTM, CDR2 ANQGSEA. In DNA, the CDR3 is TGCAGCGCCATGGGACAGGTGACCACTGAAGCTTTCTTT. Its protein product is CSAMGQVTTEAFF. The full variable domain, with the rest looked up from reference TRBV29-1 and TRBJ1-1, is SAVISQKPSRDICQRGTSLTIQCQVDSQVTMMFWYRQQPGQSLTLIATANQGSEATYESGFVIDKFPISRPNLTFSTLTVSNMSPEDSSIYLCSAMGQVTTEAFFGQGTRLTVV.